These 3 T cell receptor beta chains originate from one sample sequenced in a study of T cells after yellow fever vaccination. TCRdb used MiXCR to reprocess the 5' RACE reads, holding one entry per CDR3 protein. The top ten hold about 0.73% of the sample, which has around 140,000 distinct CDR3 sequences, more than 6% seen once. The source material was CD4+ T cells sorted from PBMCs, sampled 5 days after the yellow fever booster vaccination. The receptor source for this set is a man under 40 who received the YFV17D yellow fever vaccine.

This clonotype was detected only a few times. The chain recombines TRBV10-3 with TRBJ2-5; D unclear. This CDR3 has 13 amino acids. Trimming pared 0 bases from V and 5 bases from J, leaving 7 bases between. CDR1 is ENHRY, CDR2 SYGVKD, per germline. CDR3 sequence reads: CAISESTEETQYF. The CDR3 DNA is TGTGCCATCAGTGAGTCTACGGAGGAGACCCAGTACTTC.

There are many counts of this clonotype. The chain combines TRBV6-2 or TRBV6-3 with TRBJ2-5; D uncertain. The ends were cut back, 8 bases at V and 5 bases at J, with 9 bases in the middle. The CDR3 runs to 11 residues. Germline CDR1 and CDR2: MNHEY and SVGEGT. CDR3 DNA sequence: TGTGCCAGCCGAATCGGGGAGACCCAGTACTTC. The encoded protein is CASRIGETQYF.

This clonotype was observed at least ten times. The J gene is TRBJ1-3, the V gene TRBV3-1; D gene ambiguous. In germline, CDR1 is LGHDT, CDR2 YNNKEL (reference sequence). The CDR3 has 11 amino acids. Trimming shortened V by 3 bases and J by 8 bases, and 5 bases separated the two germline ends. The CDR3 DNA reads TGTGCCAGCAGCCAGCGACACACCATATATTTT. Its translation: CASSQRHTIYF.